This entry lists 20 T cell receptor beta chains sequenced from one sample in a study of T cell responses to AZD1222 COVID-19 vaccine. The assay was immunoSEQ multiplex PCR, and TCRdb's table has in-frame clones only and misses some. The sample has 110,000 to 150,000 clones, approximately 83% seen once; the top ten hold about 8%. This specimen consisted of peripheral blood, obtained on day 0 of AZD1222 vaccination. Receptor source: an adult in good health.

The V and J genes are TRBV5-1 and TRBJ2-5, with TRBD2 matching over 9 bases. V dropped 0 bases and J dropped 4; count of bases not matched to a gene: 7. Germline V gives CDR1 SGHRS, CDR2 YFSETQ. CDR3 length equals 16 residues. Written as DNA, the CDR3 is TGCGCCAGCAGCTTGGGTGGTAGCGGGGGATTAGAGACCCAGTACTTC. Encoded protein: CASSLGGSGGLETQYF.

The V call is TRBV6-6, the J call TRBJ2-3; D may be TRBD1 or TRBD2 (5 bases each). The V end lost 2 bases, the J end lost 2 bases, and 11 bases lay between the germline ends. Per the germline V gene, CDR1 is MNHNY and CDR2 is SVGAGI (reference sequence). The CDR3 has 15 amino acids. The CDR3 DNA is TGTGCCAGCAGTTACGGGGGTTCACTCACAGATACGCAGTATTTT. This encodes CASSYGGSLTDTQYF.

The chain has TRBV7-6 and TRBJ1-5, with 7 bases fitting TRBD1. Per the germline V gene, CDR1 is SGHVS and CDR2 is FNYEAQ. CDR3 length: 15 residues. Trimming removed 6 bases from V and 2 bases from J; junction bases left unmatched: 7. CDR3 loop: CASSLTGEGNQPQHF. The CDR3 DNA is TGTGCCAGCAGTCTCACAGGGGAAGGCAATCAGCCCCAGCATTTT. Combining the CDR3 with reference TRBV7-6 and TRBJ1-5 gives the whole variable domain GAGVSQSPRYKVTKRGQDVALRCDPISGHVSLYWYRQALGQGPEFLTYFNYEAQQDKSGLPNDRFSAERPEGSISTLTIQRTEQRDSAMYRCASSLTGEGNQPQHFGDGTRLSIL.

V gene TRBV5-6 combines with J gene TRBJ2-7, with 9 positions matching TRBD1. With 0 bases clipped from V and 6 bases from J, the junction kept 4 bases outside the gene matches. This CDR3 is built from 14 residues. In germline, CDR1 is SGHDT, CDR2 YYEEEE. The CDR3 sequence is CASSLDRGLGEQYF. The CDR3, as DNA: TGTGCCAGCAGCTTGGACAGGGGGCTCGGCGAGCAGTACTTC.

The gene calls are TRBV5-1 and TRBJ1-6; unclear D gene. The CDR3 runs to 14 residues. The ends were cut back, 0 bases at V and 7 bases at J, with 8 bases in the middle. Germline V gene sequence: CDR1 SGHRS, CDR2 YFSETQ. CDR3 coding DNA: TGCGCCAGCAGCTTGGCACCAGCAAATTCACCCCTCCACTTT. Translated: CASSLAPANSPLHF.

This rearrangement joins TRBV28 to TRBJ1-3, with 7 bases lining up with TRBD1. The CDR3 sequence is 16 residues long. Germline trimming cut 4 bases from V and 7 bases from J; bases unmatched to any gene: 13. Germline-derived CDR1 and CDR2 are MDHEN and SYDVKM. This chain's CDR3 is CASSSPSTGLKNTIYF. In nucleotides, the CDR3 is TGTGCCAGCAGTTCCCCCTCGACAGGGCTTAAGAACACCATATATTTT. Variable domain in full (rest from reference TRBV28 and TRBJ1-3): DVKVTQSSRYLVKRTGEKVFLECVQDMDHENMFWYRQDPGLGLRLIYFSYDVKMKEKGDIPEGYSVSREKKERFSLILESASTNQTSMYLCASSSPSTGLKNTIYFGEGSWLTVV.

The genes are TRBV27 and TRBJ2-2, with 13 bases fitting TRBD2. Trimming at V came to 5 bases and at J to 8 bases, leaving 8 bases not matched to a gene. The CDR3 extends over 16 amino acids. Germline CDR1 and CDR2: MNHEY and SMNVEV (reference sequence). This chain's CDR3 is CASSQTGTSGTGELFF. The DNA of the CDR3 is TGTGCCAGCAGTCAAACCGGGACTAGCGGGACGGGGGAGCTGTTTTTT.

The chain is built from TRBV6-6 and TRBJ1-5; a weak D match, TRBD1 (5 bases). Between the trimmed V and J ends, which lost 2 bases and 4 bases, there was a span of 15 bases. Germline CDR1 reads MNHNY; CDR2 reads SVGAGI (reference sequence). The CDR3 runs 16 residues. The CDR3 DNA is TGTGCCAGCAGTTACCAAGCGGGGGGAACAAATCAGCCCCAGCATTTT. This translates into CASSYQAGGTNQPQHF.

The chain combines TRBV19 with TRBJ2-7; 7 bases align to TRBD1. Looked up from germline, CDR1 is LNHDA and CDR2 is SQIVND (reference sequence). The CDR3 spans 14 residues. Losses at the gene ends were 5 bases for V and 3 bases for J; bases not matched to a gene: 7. The CDR3 here is CASSVDRVGYEQYF. The CDR3 DNA sequence: TGTGCCAGTAGTGTCGACAGGGTGGGCTACGAGCAGTACTTC.

The chain combines TRBV6-2 or TRBV6-3 with TRBJ1-2; D unclear. V lost 3 bases, J lost 6 bases, and 11 bases lay in between. There are 13 residues in the CDR3. CDR1 is MNHEY and CDR2 is SVGEGT in the germline V gene. In DNA, the CDR3 is TGTGCCAGCAGTTATGTGAGGGAGGATGGCTACACCTTC. Amino acid sequence: CASSYVREDGYTF.

The rearrangement links TRBV10-3 to TRBJ2-2; TRBD1 agrees at 10 bases. The V gene's germline CDR1 is ENHRY and CDR2 SYGVKD. J gave up 5 bases and V 7 bases, and 7 bases lay outside the gene matches. This CDR3 has 15 amino acids. The CDR3 DNA reads TGTGCCATCAAGAGTGGGACAGGGGATACCGGGGAGCTGTTTTTT. This translates into CAIKSGTGDTGELFF.

V gene TRBV9 combines with J gene TRBJ1-2; D not resolved. This CDR3 contains 16 residues. With 2 bases removed from V and 1 base from J, the gap between germline ends came to 15 bases. The V gene's germline CDR1 is SGDLS and CDR2 YYNGEE. CDR3 region: CASSVSHRTLNYGYTF. The CDR3 DNA reads as TGTGCCAGCAGCGTGAGCCACCGAACCCTTAACTATGGCTACACCTTC.

This chain uses TRBV4-1 with TRBJ1-2, with 7 bases fitting TRBD1. Germline loops: CDR1 MGHRA, CDR2 YSYEKL. The CDR3 covers 16 residues. J was trimmed by 3 bases and V by 6 bases; bases with no gene match: 13. CDR3 nucleotide sequence: TGCGCCAGCAGTCCCGGAAGACAGGGATATGACTATGGCTACACCTTC. It is translated as CASSPGRQGYDYGYTF.

This chain's CDR3 is CASSTRPKLNTIYF. The CDR3, as DNA: TGTGCCAGCAGCACAAGACCAAAATTAAACACCATATATTTT. The V call is TRBV13, the J call TRBJ1-3; no reliable D call. Germline V CDR1 and CDR2: PRHDT, FYEKMQ (reference sequence). The CDR3 runs to 14 residues. V was cut by 5 bases and J by 6 bases, with 14 bases left in between.

V is TRBV30 and J is TRBJ1-6, with TRBD1 as a possible D gene (6 bases). Germline values: CDR1 GTSNPN, CDR2 SVGIG (reference sequence). V was clipped by 6 bases and J by 6 bases, with 9 bases between them. CDR3 length: 12 residues. CDR3 nucleotides: TGTGCCTGCGACAGGATTAATTCACCCCTCCACTTT. Protein: CACDRINSPLHF.

The V and J genes are TRBV5-4 and TRBJ1-2; possible D gene TRBD1, 6 bases. Germline assignment: CDR1 SGHNT and CDR2 YYREEE (reference sequence). The CDR3 is 13 amino acids. The V gene lost 4 bases and the J gene lost 5 bases, with 12 bases spanning the gap. CDR3 protein: CASSPTGQYGYTF. The DNA of the CDR3 is TGTGCCAGCAGCCCCACGGGACAATATGGCTACACCTTC.

This clone was detected only once. J is TRBJ1-6 and V is TRBV27; TRBD1 is a possible D gene (5 bases). With 4 bases removed from V and 7 bases from J, the gap between germline ends came to 5 bases. The CDR3 sequence is 12 residues long. The germline CDR1 and CDR2 sequences are MNHEY and SMNVEV (reference sequence). The chain's CDR3 is CASSSGNSPLHF. CDR3 nucleotide sequence: TGTGCCAGCAGTTCAGGGAATTCACCCCTCCACTTT.

The chain joins TRBV7-8 to TRBJ2-7; D remains ambiguous. Deletions cut 5 bases from V and 3 bases from J, with 11 bases between. The CDR3 is 13 amino acids. Germline values: CDR1 SGHVS, CDR2 FQNEAQ. The CDR3 region has the DNA TGTGCCAGCAGCCTCCGGGCCATCTACGAGCAGTACTTC. It codes for CASSLRAIYEQYF.

The gene calls are TRBV15 and TRBJ2-1; the D is unclear. This CDR3 comprises 14 residues. Looked up from germline, CDR1 is LNHNV and CDR2 is YYDKDF (reference sequence). The V end was cut by 5 bases, the J end by 6 bases, with 14 bases between. The CDR3 DNA reads as TGTGCCACCAGCGGCCGAGCGCCCCCCAATGAGCAGTTCTTC. Translation gives CATSGRAPPNEQFF. The complete variable domain, with remaining parts taken from reference TRBV15 and TRBJ2-1, reads DAMVIQNPRYQVTQFGKPVTLSCSQTLNHNVMYWYQQKSSQAPKLLFHYYDKDFNNEADTPDNFQSRRPNTSFCFLDIRSPGLGDTAMYLCATSGRAPPNEQFFGPGTRLTVL.

This chain joins TRBV7-9 and TRBJ2-7, with a weak D call TRBD1 (6 bases). This CDR3 is built from 15 residues. V was cut by 4 bases and J by 7 bases, with 20 bases left in between. Germline CDR1 is SEHNR and CDR2 is FQNEAQ (reference sequence). CDR3 nucleotides: TGTGCCAGCAGCTACCCCGAATTGGGGGCGCGGGAGCAGTACTTC. Translation gives CASSYPELGAREQYF.